The next 27 T cell receptor beta chains were all read from a single sample in a study of CD8 T cells in Susac syndrome. Random hexamers were used to reverse transcribe an amount of about 0.45 to 1 ug RNA. Using its own MiXCR run on the immunoSEQ multiplex PCR reads, TCRdb lists one record per CDR3 protein. The data show approximately 280,000 distinct CDR3 sequences, approximately 85% seen once. Sequencing was performed on CD8+ T cells from PBMCs. Source of these receptors: a human donor with multiple sclerosis.

As DNA, the CDR3 is TGCGCCAGCAGCTTGAGGGGACTAGCGGCGAGGGTATTGGAGACCCAGTACTTC. It translates to CASSLRGLAARVLETQYF. The chain has TRBV5-1 and TRBJ2-5, with 11 positions matching TRBD2. There are 18 residues in the CDR3. CDR1 SGHRS and CDR2 YFSETQ come from the germline V gene. Trimming removed 1 base from V and 5 bases from J; junction bases left unmatched: 13.

The V call is TRBV19, the J call TRBJ1-5, with TRBD1 matching over 8 bases. The CDR3 runs 13 residues. The trim removed 7 bases at V and 7 bases at J, leaving 6 bases unmatched. Germline assignment: CDR1 LNHDA and CDR2 SQIVND (reference sequence). DNA of the CDR3: TGTGCCAGTACACAGGGGGTCTGGCAGCCCCAGCATTTT. This encodes CASTQGVWQPQHF.

The chain joins TRBV6-2 or TRBV6-3 to TRBJ2-1; D remains unclear. The germline gives CDR1 MNHEY, CDR2 SVGEGT. V was shortened by 0 bases and J by 12 bases, with 9 bases between the two germline ends. The CDR3 spans 12 residues. The CDR3 region is CASSYSTPLQFF. The CDR3 DNA follows: TGTGCCAGCAGTTACTCTACACCTCTGCAGTTCTTC.

The V and J genes are TRBV29-1 and TRBJ2-1, with D unresolved. Trimming removed 1 base from V and 14 bases from J, with 12 bases in between. Germline loops: CDR1 SQVTM, CDR2 ANQGSEA. The CDR3 spans 11 residues. The CDR3 nucleotides read TGCAGCGTTGAAGGGGTACGGAGAGAGTTCTTC. Protein product: CSVEGVRREFF.

J is TRBJ2-3 and V is TRBV5-4; maybe TRBD1 (6 bases). Trimming pared 0 bases from V and 2 bases from J, leaving 10 bases between. Germline V CDR1 and CDR2: SGHNT, YYREEE (reference sequence). The CDR3 is 15 residues long. This chain's CDR3 is CASSLVGAYTDTQYF. CDR3 nucleotide sequence: TGTGCCAGCAGCTTGGTGGGGGCCTACACAGATACGCAGTATTTT.

CDR3 nucleotides: TGTGCCAGCAGTTTAATCTGGACAGGGGGCCGGAATGAGCAGTTCTTC. It yields the protein CASSLIWTGGRNEQFF. The chain recombines TRBV28 with TRBJ2-1; 11 bases agree with TRBD1. Trimming removed 2 bases from V and 7 bases from J; junction bases left unmatched: 7. The CDR3 has 16 residues. Per the germline V gene, CDR1 is MDHEN and CDR2 is SYDVKM. The entire variable domain, with the rest obtained from reference TRBV28 and TRBJ2-1, is as follows: DVKVTQSSRYLVKRTGEKVFLECVQDMDHENMFWYRQDPGLGLRLIYFSYDVKMKEKGDIPEGYSVSREKKERFSLILESASTNQTSMYLCASSLIWTGGRNEQFFGPGTRLTVL.

The V and J genes are TRBV27 and TRBJ1-2; D might be TRBD1 (6 bases). Trimming removed 3 bases at V and 6 bases at J, with 17 bases between. The germline CDR1 and CDR2 sequences are MNHEY and SMNVEV (reference sequence). The CDR3 spans 15 residues. CDR3 in amino acids: CASSFGRGWNDGYTF. The CDR3 DNA is TGTGCCAGCAGTTTCGGCAGGGGCTGGAACGATGGCTACACCTTC.

V usage is TRBV29-1 and J usage is TRBJ1-1; D gene unclear. V lost 6 bases to trimming and J lost 11 bases, with 13 bases between them. The germline CDR1 and CDR2 sequences are SQVTM and ANQGSEA. CDR3 length: 10 amino acids. CDR3 sequence: CSVSTGGAFF. CDR3 nucleotide sequence: TGCAGCGTATCAACGGGTGGGGCTTTCTTT.

The rearrangement uses TRBV29-1 and TRBJ2-4, with 8 bases aligning to TRBD1. V was pared by 3 bases and J by 6 bases, with 7 bases of the junction left unmatched. The CDR3 has 14 amino acids. The germline V gene encodes CDR1 SQVTM and CDR2 ANQGSEA. In DNA, the CDR3 is TGCAGCGTTGACCCGGGACAGGAGAGAAACATTCAGTACTTC. It codes for CSVDPGQERNIQYF.

The chain recombines TRBV7-9 with TRBJ1-2, with a possible D match to TRBD1 (5 bases). Between the trimmed V and J ends, which lost 5 bases and 4 bases, there was a span of 17 bases. CDR1 SEHNR and CDR2 FQNEAQ come from the germline V gene (reference sequence). This CDR3 is built from 15 residues. CDR3 nucleotide sequence: TGTGCCAGCAGCACCCGGGCCGGGGGAGTCTATGGCTACACCTTC. The encoded protein is CASSTRAGGVYGYTF.

This chain joins TRBV13 and TRBJ2-5; D is ambiguous. Germline V gene sequence: CDR1 PRHDT, CDR2 FYEKMQ (reference sequence). Trimming removed 4 bases at V and 1 base at J, with 10 bases between. The CDR3 loop spans 14 amino acids. The CDR3 protein is CASSSHPSQETQYF. The CDR3 bases are TGTGCCAGCAGCTCACACCCGTCCCAAGAGACCCAGTACTTC.

J is TRBJ2-1 and V is TRBV7-9; D call uncertain. The CDR3 is 14 residues long. Germline lookup yields CDR1 SEHNR and CDR2 FQNEAQ (reference sequence). Trimming took off 4 bases at V and 3 bases at J, with 10 bases between the two ends. The CDR3 here is CASSYLSGYNEQFF. The CDR3 DNA reads as TGTGCCAGCAGCTACCTCTCGGGCTACAATGAGCAGTTCTTC.

J is TRBJ2-2 and V is TRBV6-2 or TRBV6-3; 11 nucleotides align to TRBD2. Unmatched junction bases numbered 6, after V lost 2 bases and J lost 4 bases. The CDR3 sequence is 17 residues long. Germline V gene sequence: CDR1 MNHEY, CDR2 SVGEGT. CDR3 region: CASSYPTLAGGTGELFF. The CDR3 DNA is TGTGCCAGCAGTTACCCCACCCTAGCGGGGGGCACCGGGGAGCTGTTTTTT.

The chain combines TRBV6-1 with TRBJ1-1, with 9 bases fitting TRBD1. The trim removed 6 bases at V and 6 bases at J, leaving 11 bases unmatched. CDR3 length: 15 amino acids. Per germline, CDR1 MNHNS and CDR2 SASEGT. This chain's CDR3 is CASRGQGTRWAEAFF. CDR3 DNA sequence: TGTGCCAGCAGGGGACAGGGTACGCGGTGGGCTGAAGCTTTCTTT.

This rearrangement joins TRBV27 to TRBJ1-2; D may be TRBD1 (5 bases). Germline CDR1 and CDR2: MNHEY and SMNVEV (reference sequence). Trimming cost V 6 bases and J 2 bases, with 13 bases left between them. This CDR3 region has 14 residues. In DNA form, the CDR3 reads TGTGCCAGCAGGGGAGATCCAGGGAACTATGGCTACACCTTC. Its protein is CASRGDPGNYGYTF.

The V call is TRBV27, the J call TRBJ2-3, with D possibly being TRBD2 (6 bases). The CDR3 is made up of 16 amino acids. Germline V gene data show CDR1 as MNHEY and CDR2 as SMNVEV (reference sequence). Trimming pared 0 bases from V and 2 bases from J, leaving 12 bases between. CDR3 nucleotides: TGTGCCAGCAGTTTATCGCGACTAGGAACCACAGATACGCAGTATTTT. It specifies CASSLSRLGTTDTQYF.

V gene TRBV14 combines with J gene TRBJ1-3; no definite D call. With 5 bases removed from V and 0 bases from J, the gap between germline ends came to 8 bases. Germline V CDR1 and CDR2: SGHDN, FVKESK. CDR3 length: 14 amino acids. CDR3 region: CASSSRFSGNTIYF. CDR3 sequence (DNA): TGTGCCAGCAGCTCCCGATTCTCTGGAAACACCATATATTTT.

The CDR3 protein is CASSETKNTEAFF. The CDR3 DNA is TGCGCCAGCAGTGAGACCAAGAACACTGAAGCTTTCTTT. The chain uses TRBV10-1 and TRBJ1-1; D not resolved. CDR1 WNHNN and CDR2 SYGVQD come from the germline V gene (reference sequence). Trimming pared 2 bases from V and 1 base from J, leaving 5 bases between. The CDR3 has 13 amino acids.

The chain combines TRBV9 with TRBJ2-7, with D possibly TRBD2 on 5 matching bases. Per the germline V gene, CDR1 is SGDLS and CDR2 is YYNGEE. The CDR3 covers 13 residues. V lost 4 bases and J 6 bases, leaving 14 bases between the germline ends. The CDR3 spells CASSLHGVGEQYF. In DNA, the CDR3 is TGTGCCAGCAGCTTACACGGGGTCGGCGAGCAGTACTTC.

V gene TRBV7-9 combines with J gene TRBJ2-1, with 13 nucleotides matching TRBD2. Germline CDR1 reads SEHNR; CDR2 reads FQNEAQ (reference sequence). The J segment lost 8 bases and the V segment lost 5 bases, leaving 18 bases of the junction unmatched. The CDR3 loop spans 19 amino acids. The CDR3 sequence is CASSPPATLAGGGRDEQFF. CDR3 coding DNA: TGTGCCAGCAGCCCGCCCGCCACACTAGCGGGAGGGGGTAGGGATGAGCAGTTCTTC.

V and J are TRBV4-1 and TRBJ1-2; D unclear. The CDR3 sequence is 15 residues long. Germline V lookup: CDR1 MGHRA, CDR2 YSYEKL. V lost 0 bases, J lost 4 bases, and 12 bases lay in between. CDR3 protein: CASSQDLGEIYGYTF. The CDR3, as DNA: TGCGCCAGCAGCCAAGATCTTGGGGAAATCTATGGCTACACCTTC.

This chain joins TRBV12-3 or TRBV12-4 and TRBJ2-2; 16 bases line up with TRBD2. The CDR3 extends over 17 amino acids. V lost 6 bases to trimming and J lost 2 bases; unmatched junction nucleotides: 3. The CDR3 nucleotides are TGTGCCAGCAGGGGGACTAGCGGGAGGGCCAACACCGGGGAGCTGTTTTTT. It translates to CASRGTSGRANTGELFF.

V usage is TRBV28 and J usage is TRBJ2-1, with D tentatively TRBD1 (5 bases). This CDR3 is built from 14 residues. Trimming pared 6 bases from V and 7 bases from J, leaving 16 bases between. The germline gives CDR1 MDHEN, CDR2 SYDVKM. The CDR3 DNA reads TGTGCCAGCAGGATGGGGCTAACCCTTAATGAGCAGTTCTTC. Translated, it gives CASRMGLTLNEQFF. Full variable domain (rest looked up from reference TRBV28 and TRBJ2-1): DVKVTQSSRYLVKRTGEKVFLECVQDMDHENMFWYRQDPGLGLRLIYFSYDVKMKEKGDIPEGYSVSREKKERFSLILESASTNQTSMYLCASRMGLTLNEQFFGPGTRLTVL.

The chain couples TRBV10-3 to TRBJ2-1, with 8 bases lining up with TRBD2. The CDR3 runs 14 residues. Losses at the gene ends were 3 bases for V and 8 bases for J; bases not matched to a gene: 6. Germline V gene sequence: CDR1 ENHRY, CDR2 SYGVKD. CDR3 protein: CAISEFGGGDEQFF. CDR3 DNA sequence: TGTGCCATCAGTGAATTCGGGGGGGGTGATGAGCAGTTCTTC.

V and J are TRBV29-1 and TRBJ1-1; TRBD1 agrees at 9 bases. Germline-derived CDR1 and CDR2 are SQVTM and ANQGSEA. This CDR3 comprises 15 residues. The V gene end was trimmed by 0 bases and the J gene end by 8 bases; junction bases not matched to a gene: 10. The CDR3 coding sequence is TGCAGCGTTGAAGATCAAGGGGACAGGGTTCTAGAAGCTTTCTTT. Protein product: CSVEDQGDRVLEAFF.

The rearrangement uses TRBV27 and TRBJ2-1, with 7 bases lining up with TRBD2. After removal of 6 bases from V and 6 bases from J, the junction contained 8 bases not matched to a gene. This CDR3 spans 14 amino acids. CDR1 and CDR2 from the germline V gene are MNHEY and SMNVEV (reference sequence). This CDR3 is CASSGKAGLNEQFF. The CDR3 DNA follows: TGTGCCAGCAGCGGAAAAGCGGGACTCAATGAGCAGTTCTTC.

This clonotype was recorded a few times. The J gene is TRBJ1-2, the V gene TRBV6-1; D gene unclear. Germline loops: CDR1 MNHNS, CDR2 SASEGT. The V end was cut by 5 bases, the J end by 2 bases, with 6 bases between. This CDR3 spans 12 amino acids. CDR3 residues: CASSLGNYGYTF. CDR3 sequence (DNA): TGTGCCAGCAGTTTGGGGAACTATGGCTACACCTTC.